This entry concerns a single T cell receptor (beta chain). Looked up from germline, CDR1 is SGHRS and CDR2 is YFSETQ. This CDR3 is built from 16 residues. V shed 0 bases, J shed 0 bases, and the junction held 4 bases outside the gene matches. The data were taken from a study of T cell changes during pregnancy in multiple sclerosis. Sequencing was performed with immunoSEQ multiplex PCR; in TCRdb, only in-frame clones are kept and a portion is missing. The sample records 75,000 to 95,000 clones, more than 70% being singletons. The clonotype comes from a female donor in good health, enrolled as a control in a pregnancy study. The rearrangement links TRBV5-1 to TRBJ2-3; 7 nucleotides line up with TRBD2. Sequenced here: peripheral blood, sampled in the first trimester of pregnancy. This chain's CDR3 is CASSLEGRGSTDTQYF. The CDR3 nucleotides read TGCGCCAGCAGCTTGGAGGGGCGGGGGAGCACAGATACGCAGTATTTT.